This T cell receptor (beta chain) was captured in a study of cytomegalovirus exposure and HLA in healthy donors. A multiplex PCR was run with 60 Vbeta primers and 13 Jbeta primers. Data came from immunoSEQ multiplex PCR; TCRdb stores just in-frame clones and leaves some out. The data hold more than 85,000 clones, with about 90% observed a single time. Germline V CDR1 and CDR2: SGHTS, YDEGEE. The CDR3 contains 15 residues. Trimming took off 2 bases at V and 5 bases at J, with 16 bases between the two ends. The receptor was derived from a middle-aged man in good health and CMV-seronegative. This chain links TRBV5-8 with TRBJ1-1; a weak D match, TRBD1 (6 bases). Sequenced: PBMCs. CDR3 DNA: TGTGCCAGCAGCTTTGGACAGACGTACGGGACTGAAGCTTTCTTT. It codes for CASSFGQTYGTEAFF. The whole variable domain, remainder taken from reference TRBV5-8 and TRBJ1-1, is EAGVTQSPTHLIKTRGQQATLRCSPISGHTSVYWYQQALGLGLQFLLWYDEGEERNRGNFPPRFSGRQFPNYSSELNVNALELEDSALYLCASSFGQTYGTEAFFGQGTRLTVV.